This TCR beta chain emerged from a study of T cells after yellow fever vaccination. Overall study findings and caveats: Abundant bulk-derived clonotypes could contaminate FACS-sorted repertoires. Clonotypes shared by both compartments, CD4 and CD8, made up a small share. Once the booster was given, most primary-vaccination clones reappeared, at around 96% for CD4 and more than 85% for CD8.

In the case of this clonotype: Its antigen remains unidentified.

This CDR3 has 12 amino acids. Trimming shortened V by 3 bases and J by 0 bases, and 6 bases separated the two germline ends. Per the germline V gene, CDR1 is GTSNPN and CDR2 is SVGIG (reference sequence). 5'RACE template switching generated TCR cDNA, adding a universal primer site and UMIs. TCRdb ran MiXCR on the 5' RACE reads and lists one entry per CDR3 protein. The sample consists of about 320,000 distinct CDR3 sequences, about 6.9% of them appearing once. The sample consisted of PBMCs, taken more than 35 days after the first yellow fever vaccination. The TCR comes from a man aged 18 to 29 who received the YFV17D yellow fever vaccine. The chain is built from TRBV30 and TRBJ2-7; a weak D match, TRBD1 (6 bases). In DNA form, the CDR3 reads TGTGCCTGGAGGGACAGCTCCTACGAGCAGTACTTC. The encoded protein is CAWRDSSYEQYF.